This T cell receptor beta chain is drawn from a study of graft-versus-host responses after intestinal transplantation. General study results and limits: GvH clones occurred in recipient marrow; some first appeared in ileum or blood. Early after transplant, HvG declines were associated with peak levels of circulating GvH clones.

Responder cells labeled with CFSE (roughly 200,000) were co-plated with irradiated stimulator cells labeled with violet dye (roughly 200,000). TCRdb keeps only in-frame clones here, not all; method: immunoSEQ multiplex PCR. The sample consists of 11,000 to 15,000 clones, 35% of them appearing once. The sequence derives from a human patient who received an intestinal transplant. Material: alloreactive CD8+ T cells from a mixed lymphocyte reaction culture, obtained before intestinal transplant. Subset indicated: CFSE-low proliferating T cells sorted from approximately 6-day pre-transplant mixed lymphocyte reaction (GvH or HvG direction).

The CDR3 here is CASSLGSREGLTQYF. CDR3 nucleotides: TGTGCCAGCAGCTTAGGGTCCAGGGAGGGTCTTACGCAGTATTTT. The rearrangement uses TRBV13 and TRBJ2-3; 7 bases are a match to TRBD2. V dropped 0 bases and J dropped 8; count of bases not matched to a gene: 8. The CDR3 extends over 15 amino acids. Germline assignment: CDR1 PRHDT and CDR2 FYEKMQ (reference sequence). The full variable domain, completed using reference TRBV13 and TRBJ2-3, is AAGVIQSPRHLIKEKRETATLKCYPIPRHDTVYWYQQGPGQDPQFLISFYEKMQSDKGSIPDRFSAQQFSDYHSELNMSSLELGDSALYFCASSLGSREGLTQYFGPGTRLTVL.